These 24 T cell receptor beta chains were all obtained from the same sample, sequenced in a study of blood T cell repertoires in COVID-19. TCRdb keeps only in-frame clones here, not all; method: immunoSEQ multiplex PCR. Among 250,000 or so clones listed, 85% to 90% were seen once. The material sequenced was PBMCs or T cells enriched from blood (not recorded which). These TCRs come from a woman in her twenties or thirties with acute COVID-19.

The chain carries TRBV6-1 and TRBJ2-1; no firm D call. This CDR3 is built from 13 residues. Germline CDR1 is MNHNS and CDR2 is SASEGT. The V end lost 3 bases, the J end lost 8 bases, and 11 bases lay between the germline ends. The CDR3 protein is CASSEVSLYEQFF. The DNA of the CDR3 is TGTGCCAGCAGTGAGGTGAGCCTGTATGAGCAGTTCTTC.

The chain is built from TRBV7-2 and TRBJ1-1; TRBD1 is a possible D gene (6 bases). The V gene's germline CDR1 is SGHTA and CDR2 FQGNSA. This CDR3 is 13 amino acids long. The V gene lost 5 bases and the J gene lost 1 base, with 8 bases spanning the gap. CDR3 DNA sequence: TGTGCCAGCAGCCAGGGACAGAACACTGAAGCTTTCTTT. Amino acid sequence: CASSQGQNTEAFF. Full variable domain (rest looked up from reference TRBV7-2 and TRBJ1-1): GAGVSQSPSNKVTEKGKDVELRCDPISGHTALYWYRQSLGQGLEFLIYFQGNSAPDKSGLPSDRFSAERTGGSVSTLTIQRTQQEDSAVYLCASSQGQNTEAFFGQGTRLTVV.

The chain is built from TRBV3-1 (or the pseudogene TRBV3-2) and TRBJ2-3; 11 bases line up with TRBD2. CDR1 LGHDT and CDR2 YNNKEL come from the germline V gene (reference sequence). The CDR3 runs to 15 residues. The junction had 3 bases not matched to a gene; V was cut back by 6 bases and J by 1 base. The CDR3 spells CASSDSGRGTDTQYF. DNA for the CDR3: TGTGCCAGCAGTGATAGCGGGAGGGGCACAGATACGCAGTATTTT.

The chain couples TRBV28 to TRBJ1-2; 10 nucleotides agree with TRBD1. The ends lost 5 bases at V and 4 bases at J; junction bases unmatched: 7. CDR1 and CDR2 (germline): MDHEN, SYDVKM. This CDR3 has 15 residues. The DNA for the CDR3 is TGTGCCAGCAGTCTGCCGGACAGGGGGAGCTATGGCTACACCTTC. Residues: CASSLPDRGSYGYTF.

V is TRBV12-3 or TRBV12-4 and J is TRBJ2-7; TRBD1 is a possible D gene (5 bases). Trimming cost V 5 bases and J 5 bases, with 10 bases left between them. This CDR3 region has 12 residues. Here the CDR3 reads CASSPRQNEQYF. CDR3 nucleotides: TGTGCCAGCAGTCCCCGACAGAACGAGCAGTACTTC.

The CDR3 reads CASSAKGQDTEAFF. The CDR3 nucleotides read TGTGCCAGCAGTGCTAAGGGGCAGGACACTGAAGCTTTCTTT. The V call is TRBV2, the J call TRBJ1-1, with D possibly being TRBD1 (5 bases). The CDR3 runs to 14 residues. The V end was cut by 4 bases, the J end by 3 bases, with 12 bases between. Germline V gene data show CDR1 as SNHLY and CDR2 as FYNNEI.

The chain combines TRBV5-1 with TRBJ2-4; tentatively, D is TRBD1 (7 bases). This CDR3 has 21 residues. Germline loops: CDR1 SGHRS, CDR2 YFSETQ. Trimming removed 4 bases from V and 0 bases from J, with 29 bases in between. Written as DNA, the CDR3 is TGCGCCAGCAGCCCCCGCGGGGAGACAGGGCGATCTATACTAGCCAAAAACATTCAGTACTTC. Translation gives CASSPRGETGRSILAKNIQYF.

The V call is TRBV27, the J call TRBJ2-1; 9 bases align to TRBD1. The length of the CDR3 is 15 residues. J was trimmed by 8 bases and V by 4 bases; bases with no gene match: 9. Germline V gene lookup returns CDR1 MNHEY and CDR2 SMNVEV (reference sequence). DNA for the CDR3: TGTGCCAGCAGTTCACAGGGGGCGAATCCAGATGAGCAGTTCTTC. It is translated as CASSSQGANPDEQFF.

The chain links TRBV28 to TRBJ2-7; 8 nucleotides align to TRBD2. The V gene's germline CDR1 is MDHEN and CDR2 SYDVKM. The trim removed 5 bases at V and 3 bases at J, leaving 9 bases unmatched. This CDR3 region has 15 residues. The CDR3 sequence: CASSLLAGQSYEQYF. The CDR3 nucleotides read TGTGCCAGCAGTCTCCTAGCGGGCCAAAGCTACGAGCAGTACTTC.

The chain has TRBV28 and TRBJ1-2; unclear D gene. Trimming pared 3 bases from V and 5 bases from J, leaving 7 bases between. The CDR3 has 12 residues. The germline gives CDR1 MDHEN, CDR2 SYDVKM. The CDR3 DNA reads as TGTGCCAGCAGTTTTGTCGGTTATGGCTACACCTTC. It codes for CASSFVGYGYTF.

The chain is built from TRBV24-1 and TRBJ2-3; TRBD2 aligns across 8 bases. CDR1 KGHDR and CDR2 SFDVKD come from the germline V gene. The junction had 2 bases not matched to a gene; V was cut back by 1 base and J by 0 bases. The CDR3 has 16 residues. The CDR3 loop is CATSDFSGDSTDTQYF. CDR3 DNA: TGTGCCACCAGTGATTTTAGCGGGGACAGCACAGATACGCAGTATTTT.

V and J are TRBV27 and TRBJ1-5, with D unclear. V shed 0 bases and J shed 0 bases, with 9 bases lying between them. The CDR3 totals 16 residues. CDR1 is MNHEY and CDR2 is SMNVEV in the germline V gene (reference sequence). CDR3 bases: TGTGCCAGCAGTTTATCCGGCAGGTATAGCAATCAGCCCCAGCATTTT. This codes for CASSLSGRYSNQPQHF.

This clone appeared a single time. The chain carries TRBV6-6 and TRBJ1-5; 8 bases fit TRBD1. This CDR3 spans 14 amino acids. Looked up from germline, CDR1 is MNHNY and CDR2 is SVGAGI (reference sequence). Germline trimming cut 5 bases from V and 7 bases from J; bases unmatched to any gene: 7. CDR3 residues: CASSLTGAGQPQHF. The CDR3, as DNA: TGTGCCAGCAGTCTGACAGGGGCGGGACAGCCCCAGCATTTT.

The chain is built from TRBV2 and TRBJ1-2, with D uncertain. Germline-derived CDR1 and CDR2 are SNHLY and FYNNEI. The CDR3 has 13 residues. V was pared by 6 bases and J by 7 bases, with 15 bases between. The CDR3 bases are TGTGCCAGCAGAACCGGGATCGCGGGTGGCTACACCTTC. It encodes CASRTGIAGGYTF.

The rearrangement links TRBV7-9 to TRBJ2-2, with D unclear. V lost 5 bases and J 3 bases, leaving 10 bases between the germline ends. The CDR3 extends over 14 amino acids. Per the germline V gene, CDR1 is SEHNR and CDR2 is FQNEAQ (reference sequence). CDR3 amino acids: CASSLSTYTGELFF. Here the CDR3 DNA reads TGTGCCAGCAGCCTATCGACTTACACCGGGGAGCTGTTTTTT.

V usage is TRBV6-5 and J usage is TRBJ2-2, with D tentatively TRBD1 (6 bases). This CDR3 region has 15 residues. Between the trimmed V and J ends, which lost 6 bases and 3 bases, there was a span of 14 bases. The germline V gene encodes CDR1 MNHEY and CDR2 SVGAGI. This chain's CDR3 is CASRGTQGYTGELFF. Here the CDR3 DNA reads TGTGCCAGCAGGGGCACTCAGGGGTACACCGGGGAGCTGTTTTTT.

On this clone itself: One end of the junction does not line up with germline, which may come from a read error. The chain uses TRBV7-6 and TRBJ2-7; tentative D call: TRBD1 (6 bases). The CDR3 contains 16 residues. Looked up from germline, CDR1 is SGHVS and CDR2 is FNYEAQ. The CDR3 nucleotides read TGTGCCAGCAGCTTAGTGGCAGGGGATGTTAAGGGCGAGAAGTACTTC. Amino acids: CASSLVAGDVKGEKYF.

J is TRBJ2-7 and V is TRBV18; 11 nucleotides agree with TRBD2. Germline CDR1 and CDR2: KGHSH and LQKENI. This CDR3 comprises 17 residues. Unmatched junction bases numbered 6, after V lost 0 bases and J lost 2 bases. The CDR3 loop reads CASSPPGAGLAAYEQYF. DNA for the CDR3: TGTGCCAGCTCACCACCGGGGGCGGGACTAGCGGCCTACGAGCAGTACTTC.

V is TRBV15 and J is TRBJ1-2; no clear D gene. The germline V gene encodes CDR1 LNHNV and CDR2 YYDKDF (reference sequence). CDR3 length equals 13 residues. V was pared by 0 bases and J by 4 bases, with 6 bases between. This chain's CDR3 is CATSRDGGYGYTF. CDR3 coding DNA: TGTGCCACCAGCAGAGATGGAGGCTATGGCTACACCTTC.

This clone came up once. This chain connects TRBV3-1 (or the pseudogene TRBV3-2) to TRBJ1-1; D gene uncertain. Germline assignment: CDR1 LGHDT and CDR2 YNNKEL (reference sequence). The CDR3 extends over 12 amino acids. V was shortened by 1 base and J by 4 bases, with 4 bases between the two germline ends. CDR3 protein: CASSQAGTEAFF. The DNA for the CDR3 is TGTGCCAGCAGCCAAGCGGGCACTGAAGCTTTCTTT.

V usage is TRBV5-1 and J usage is TRBJ2-7, with 12 bases aligning to TRBD2. The CDR3 totals 16 residues. Germline lookup yields CDR1 SGHRS and CDR2 YFSETQ. The V gene end was trimmed by 0 bases and the J gene end by 2 bases; junction bases not matched to a gene: 3. The CDR3 protein is CASSLDGLAGTYEQYF. CDR3 nucleotide sequence: TGCGCCAGCAGCTTGGACGGACTAGCGGGAACCTACGAGCAGTACTTC.

The chain carries TRBV5-6 and TRBJ2-1; possibly TRBD1 for D (5 bases). V dropped 3 bases and J dropped 0 bases, with 16 bases sitting between them. The CDR3 length is 17 residues. Germline CDR1 is SGHDT and CDR2 is YYEEEE. CDR3 sequence reads: CASSSPRGDSSYNEQFF. For the CDR3, the DNA is TGTGCCAGCAGCTCGCCAAGGGGTGATAGCTCCTACAATGAGCAGTTCTTC.

CDR3 residues: CASSLRNTEAFF. CDR3 nucleotide sequence: TGTGCCAGTAGTCTCAGGAACACTGAAGCTTTCTTT. The gene calls are TRBV19 and TRBJ1-1; D gene unclear. CDR1 LNHDA and CDR2 SQIVND come from the germline V gene (reference sequence). The CDR3 totals 12 residues. V lost 5 bases, J lost 1 base, and 5 bases lay in between.

Written as DNA, the CDR3 is TGTGCCAGCAGTCCACAGGGGGCAGGAATGGATACGCAGTATTTT. Translating gives CASSPQGAGMDTQYF. The chain recombines TRBV28 with TRBJ2-3, with 9 bases identical to TRBD1. The CDR3 is 15 amino acids. V shed 5 bases and J 6 bases; nucleotides not matched to a gene: 9. In germline, CDR1 is MDHEN, CDR2 SYDVKM.